These T cell receptor beta chains were read from a single sample in a study of regulatory T cells in long-lasting Graves disease. TCRdb independently ran MiXCR on the multiplex PCR reads; one entry per CDR3 protein. This table holds over 450,000 distinct CDR3 sequences, under 25% found once. Sequences were derived from peripheral blood mononuclear cells (PBMCs), sampled when the disease was refractory, from a patient treated with antithyroid drugs. These receptors all come from a female donor with Graves disease. The conserved cysteine and the conserved F or W are not part of the CDR3 here. Part of the rows lack a size; the others show once, few, many or a class for expanded clones.

j_call | v_call | clone_size | cdr3_length | cdr3_aa
TRBJ1-3 | TRBV20-1 | few | 10 | SAGTAGNTIY
TRBJ2-7 | TRBV7-2 | - | 13 | ASSPGGERSYEQY
TRBJ2-5 | TRBV7-3 | - | 13 | ASSPTGGRKETQY
TRBJ1-2 | TRBV18 | - | 13 | ASSPQGHEYYGYT
TRBJ2-7 | TRBV7-2 | many | 13 | ASSPLTSGSHEQY
TRBJ2-5 | TRBV2 | many | 12 | ASSERGGRETQY
TRBJ2-6 | TRBV6-2/TRBV6-3 | - | 15 | ASSDDGDSSGANVLT
TRBJ1-3 | TRBV3-1 | - | 13 | ASSQDGGTGNTIY
TRBJ1-5 | TRBV7-9 | many | 11 | ASSSGAGGPQH
TRBJ2-7 | TRBV7-9 | few | 12 | ASSLLTSQYEQY
TRBJ2-3 | TRBV28 | - | 12 | ASSRDRINREQY
TRBJ1-4 | TRBV4-1 | few | 12 | ASSQERNEEKLF
TRBJ2-7 | TRBV5-1 | - | 14 | ASSLAGATISYEQY